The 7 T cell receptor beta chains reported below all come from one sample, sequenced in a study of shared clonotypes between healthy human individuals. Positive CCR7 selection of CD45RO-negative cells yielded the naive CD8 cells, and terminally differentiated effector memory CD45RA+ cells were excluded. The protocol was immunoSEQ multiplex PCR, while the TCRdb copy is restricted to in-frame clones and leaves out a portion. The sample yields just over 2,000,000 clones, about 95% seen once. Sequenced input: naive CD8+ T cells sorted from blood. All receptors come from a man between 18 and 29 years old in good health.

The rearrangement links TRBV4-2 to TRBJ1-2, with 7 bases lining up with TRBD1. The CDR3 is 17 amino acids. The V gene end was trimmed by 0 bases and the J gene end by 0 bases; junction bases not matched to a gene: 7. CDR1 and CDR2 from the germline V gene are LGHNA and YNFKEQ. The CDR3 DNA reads TGTGCCAGCAGCCAAGAAGGGACAGAAACCTCTAACTATGGCTACACCTTC. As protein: CASSQEGTETSNYGYTF.

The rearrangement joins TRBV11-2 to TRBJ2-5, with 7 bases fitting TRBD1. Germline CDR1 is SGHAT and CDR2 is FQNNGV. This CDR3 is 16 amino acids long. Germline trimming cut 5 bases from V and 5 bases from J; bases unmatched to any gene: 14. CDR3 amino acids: CASSPTGLGRRETQYF. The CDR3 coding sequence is TGTGCCAGCAGCCCGACAGGGTTGGGAAGGCGGGAGACCCAGTACTTC.

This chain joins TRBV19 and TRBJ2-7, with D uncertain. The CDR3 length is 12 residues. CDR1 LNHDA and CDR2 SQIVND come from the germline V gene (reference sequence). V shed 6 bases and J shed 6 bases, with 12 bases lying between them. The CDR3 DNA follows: TGTGCCAGTAGAAGTCTCTCGAGCGAGCAGTACTTC. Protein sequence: CASRSLSSEQYF.

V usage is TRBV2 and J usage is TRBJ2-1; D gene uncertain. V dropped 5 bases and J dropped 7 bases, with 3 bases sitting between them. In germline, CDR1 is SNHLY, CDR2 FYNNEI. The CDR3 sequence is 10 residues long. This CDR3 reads CASSWNEQFF. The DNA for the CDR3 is TGTGCCAGCAGTTGGAATGAGCAGTTCTTC. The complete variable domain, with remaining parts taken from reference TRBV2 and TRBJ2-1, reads EPEVTQTPSHQVTQMGQEVILRCVPISNHLYFYWYRQILGQKVEFLVSFYNNEISEKSEIFDDQFSVERPDGSNFTLKIRSTKLEDSAMYFCASSWNEQFFGPGTRLTVL.

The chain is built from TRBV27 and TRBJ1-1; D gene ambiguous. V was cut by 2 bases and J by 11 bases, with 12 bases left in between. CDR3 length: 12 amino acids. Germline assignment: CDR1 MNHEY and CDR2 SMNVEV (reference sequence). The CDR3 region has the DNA TGTGCCAGCAGTTTAAACGGCATGACGGCTTTCTTT. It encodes CASSLNGMTAFF.

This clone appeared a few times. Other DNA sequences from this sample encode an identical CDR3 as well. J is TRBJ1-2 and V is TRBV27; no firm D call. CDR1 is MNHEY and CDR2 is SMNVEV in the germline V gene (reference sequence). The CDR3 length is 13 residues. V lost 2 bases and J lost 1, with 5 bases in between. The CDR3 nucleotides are TGTGCCAGCAGTTTAGCACTTAACTATGGCTACACCTTC. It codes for CASSLALNYGYTF.

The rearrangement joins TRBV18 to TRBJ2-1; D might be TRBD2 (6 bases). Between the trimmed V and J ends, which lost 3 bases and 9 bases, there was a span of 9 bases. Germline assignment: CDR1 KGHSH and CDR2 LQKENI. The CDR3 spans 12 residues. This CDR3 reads CASSPSEGEQFF. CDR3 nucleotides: TGTGCCAGCTCACCTTCGGAGGGTGAGCAGTTCTTC. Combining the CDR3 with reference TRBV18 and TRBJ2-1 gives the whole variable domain NAGVMQNPRHLVRRRGQEARLRCSPMKGHSHVYWYRQLPEEGLKFMVYLQKENIIDESGMPKERFSAEFPKEGPSILRIQQVVRGDSAAYFCASSPSEGEQFFGPGTRLTVL.